This T cell receptor (beta chain) was profiled in a study of cytomegalovirus exposure and HLA in healthy donors. For this clone: What it recognizes is unknown.

Primers for the PCR totalled 60 Vbeta and 13 Jbeta. Profiling relied on immunoSEQ multiplex PCR, and the TCRdb table lists in-frame clones only, not all of them. The repertoire consists of 50,000 to 70,000 clones, with about 77% occurring once and the leading ten covering more than 2.5%. Study-level points and caveats: The CMV antigen specificity of a few CMV-associated chains was confirmed through in vitro analysis.

The sequenced material came from PBMCs. This clonotype was obtained from a female donor in good health and CMV-seronegative.

For the CDR3, the DNA is TGTGCCAGTGGGACTAGCCGGAGCTCCTACAATGAGCAGTTCTTC. As protein: CASGTSRSSYNEQFF. The chain is built from TRBV19 and TRBJ2-1; 9 positions match TRBD2. V shed 8 bases, J shed 0 bases, and the junction held 5 bases outside the gene matches. The CDR3 sequence is 15 residues long. Germline V gives CDR1 LNHDA, CDR2 SQIVND (reference sequence).